This T cell receptor (beta chain) was recovered during a study of Graves' ophthalmopathy and Graves' hyperthyroidism. This clonotype has ten or more counts. Its antigen is not known. Amplified material comprised TCR beta CDR3 regions derived from RNA transcripts. After a first-round RT-PCR with HTBI primers, a second-round multiplex PCR was run. TCRdb processed the multiplex PCR reads anew with MiXCR; each CDR3 protein has one entry. The data hold 900,000 to 1,200,000 distinct CDR3 sequences, with about 40% observed a single time. Trimming removed 2 bases from V and 3 bases from J, with 14 bases in between. From germline, CDR1 is LNHDA and CDR2 SQIVND (reference sequence). The CDR3 has 15 amino acids. General study points: In blood appeared most of the expanded thyroid clonotypes whose frequency exceeded 0.001. Progression of ophthalmopathy was predicted by the model with less than 71% sensitivity and approximately 72% specificity.

The chain employs TRBV19 and TRBJ2-7; D is perhaps TRBD2 (7 bases). This receptor was taken from an adult man with Graves' hyperthyroidism. Sample: peripheral blood or thyroid tissue (not recorded which). The CDR3 sequence is CASSITGGTIYEQYF. CDR3 in DNA: TGTGCCAGTAGTATAACGGGGGGCACCATCTACGAGCAGTACTTC.